Listed below are T cell receptor beta chains from one sample, sequenced in a study of PD-1 blockade in mismatch repair-deficient tumors. Profiling relied on immunoSEQ multiplex PCR, and the TCRdb table lists in-frame clones only, not all of them. The sample carries tens of thousands of clones, around 80% recorded once. Sequences were derived from peripheral blood, sampled 4 weeks after starting pembrolizumab. The receptors come from an adult with mismatch repair-deficient cancer. The conserved cysteine and the conserved F or W are not part of the CDR3 here.

v_gene: TRBV27; CDR3aa: ASSFVRGQGSGANVLT
v_gene: TRBV5-4; CDR3aa: ASSPPGSNYGYT
v_gene: TRBV18; CDR3aa: ASSPPTVRDTQY
v_gene: TRBV10-3; CDR3aa: AISESGSGVPLEQY
v_gene: TRBV25-1; CDR3aa: ASSLTGIYGYT
v_gene: TRBV7-9; CDR3aa: ASSLGGLQH
v_gene: TRBV14; CDR3aa: ASSQFGGNSYNEQF
v_gene: TRBV19; CDR3aa: ASSIELALGGYT
v_gene: TRBV30; CDR3aa: AWCRGLSGRAGELF
v_gene: TRBV7-8; CDR3aa: ASSLWTGERNTIY
v_gene: TRBV7-2; CDR3aa: ASSLDSSGANVLT
v_gene: TRBV6-1; CDR3aa: ASSAYGQGGNYEQY
v_gene: TRBV2; CDR3aa: ASKTDESYEQY
v_gene: TRBV9; CDR3aa: ASSEGLAGVNTQY
v_gene: TRBV5-5; CDR3aa: ASSSGQSNEKLF
v_gene: TRBV29-1; CDR3aa: SVEKRDRVAGEQF
v_gene: TRBV14; CDR3aa: ASSLRLAGVRETQY
v_gene: TRBV7-3; CDR3aa: ASSLDGQGYNEQF
v_gene: TRBV5-1; CDR3aa: ASSLGGAVHEQY
v_gene: TRBV1; CDR3aa: TSSLRGNTEAF
v_gene: TRBV6-5; CDR3aa: ASSRGLSTDTQY
v_gene: TRBV6-1; CDR3aa: ASSEVIGNIRGNQPQH
v_gene: TRBV29-1; CDR3aa: SVEGGTGGNYEQY
v_gene: TRBV7-3; CDR3aa: ASSLNMDRSSGANVLT
v_gene: TRBV11-2; CDR3aa: ASSLGTSSYNEQF
v_gene: TRBV30; CDR3aa: AWSVTSGGLGGRFYNEQF
v_gene: TRBV19; CDR3aa: ASGGSGRSSYNEQF
v_gene: TRBV2; CDR3aa: ASSSGGEQY
v_gene: TRBV5-1; CDR3aa: ASKPRDAGELF
v_gene: TRBV5-8; CDR3aa: ASSLRGRDTEAF
v_gene: TRBV2; CDR3aa: ASSGDGVTNEKLF
v_gene: TRBV18; CDR3aa: ASSRRKINEQF
v_gene: TRBV27; CDR3aa: ASSLLAGDHEQY
v_gene: TRBV19; CDR3aa: ASSTKQERGGNQPQH
v_gene: TRBV7-9; CDR3aa: ASSLQLAVTSTDTQY
v_gene: TRBV15; CDR3aa: ATSKIRGYEQY
v_gene: TRBV9; CDR3aa: ASSVEGHPDYGYT
v_gene: TRBV6-5; CDR3aa: ASSYDGNTEAF
v_gene: TRBV29-1; CDR3aa: SKGGGRGDTQY
v_gene: TRBV19; CDR3aa: ASSIHRDSNNEQF
v_gene: TRBV6-6; CDR3aa: ASKVAGTYEQY
v_gene: TRBV12-5; CDR3aa: ASGSGTGFSYEQY
v_gene: TRBV29-1; CDR3aa: SVEGLAGVLETQY
v_gene: TRBV5-6; CDR3aa: ASSLGQQIEAF
v_gene: TRBV5-1; CDR3aa: ASSPGQGGNDEQF
v_gene: TRBV5-1; CDR3aa: ASSPQQGNYGYT